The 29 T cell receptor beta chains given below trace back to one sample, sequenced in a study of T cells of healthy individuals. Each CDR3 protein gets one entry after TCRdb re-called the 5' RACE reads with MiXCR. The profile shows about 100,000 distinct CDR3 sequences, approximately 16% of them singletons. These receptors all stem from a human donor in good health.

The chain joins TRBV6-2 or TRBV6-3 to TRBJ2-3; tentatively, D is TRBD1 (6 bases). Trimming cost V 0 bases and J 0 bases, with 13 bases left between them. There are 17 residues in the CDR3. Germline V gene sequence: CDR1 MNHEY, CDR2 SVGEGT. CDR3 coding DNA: TGTGCCAGCAGTTACTCTTTCGACAGGACTAGCACAGATACGCAGTATTTT. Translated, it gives CASSYSFDRTSTDTQYF.

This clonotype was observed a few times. The CDR3 is CASSQGRLLAMDEQFF. In DNA, the CDR3 is TGCGCCAGCAGCCAAGGGAGGTTACTGGCCATGGATGAGCAGTTCTTC. The chain is built from TRBV4-1 and TRBJ2-1; D is possibly TRBD2 (5 bases). In germline, CDR1 is MGHRA, CDR2 YSYEKL. Trimming shortened V by 1 base and J by 8 bases, and 18 bases separated the two germline ends. The CDR3 is 16 amino acids.

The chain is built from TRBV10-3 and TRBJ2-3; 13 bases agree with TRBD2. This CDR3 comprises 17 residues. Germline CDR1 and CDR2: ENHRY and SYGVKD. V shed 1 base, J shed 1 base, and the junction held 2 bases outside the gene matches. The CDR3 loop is CAISELGTSGGTDTQYF. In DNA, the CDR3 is TGTGCCATCAGTGAGTTGGGGACTAGCGGGGGCACAGATACGCAGTATTTT.

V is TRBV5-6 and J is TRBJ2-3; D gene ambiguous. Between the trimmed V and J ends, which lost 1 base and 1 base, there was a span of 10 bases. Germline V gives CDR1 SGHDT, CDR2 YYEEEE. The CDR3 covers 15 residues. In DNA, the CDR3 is TGTGCCAGCAGCTTGCAGTCCCTCGGCACAGATACGCAGTATTTT. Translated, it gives CASSLQSLGTDTQYF.

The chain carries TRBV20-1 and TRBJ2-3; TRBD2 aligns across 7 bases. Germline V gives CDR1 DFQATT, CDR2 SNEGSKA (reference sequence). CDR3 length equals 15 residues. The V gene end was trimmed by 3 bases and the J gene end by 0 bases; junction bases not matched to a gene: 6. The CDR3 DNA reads TGCAGTGCTAGTGGAGCTAGCGGAAGCACAGATACGCAGTATTTT. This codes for CSASGASGSTDTQYF.

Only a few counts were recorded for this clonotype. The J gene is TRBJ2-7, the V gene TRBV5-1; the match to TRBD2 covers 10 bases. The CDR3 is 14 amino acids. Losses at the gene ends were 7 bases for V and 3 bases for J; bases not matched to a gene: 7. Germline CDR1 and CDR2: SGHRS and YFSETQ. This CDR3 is CASQTTSGRYEQYF. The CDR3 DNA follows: TGCGCCAGCCAAACGACTAGCGGGCGCTACGAGCAGTACTTC.

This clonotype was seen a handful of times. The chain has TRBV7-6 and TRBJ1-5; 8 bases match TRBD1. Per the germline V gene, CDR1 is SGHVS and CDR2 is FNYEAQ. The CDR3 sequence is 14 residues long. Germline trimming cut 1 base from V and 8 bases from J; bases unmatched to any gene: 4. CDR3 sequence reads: CASSLEQGAKPQHF. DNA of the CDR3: TGTGCCAGCAGCTTAGAGCAGGGGGCCAAGCCCCAGCATTTT.

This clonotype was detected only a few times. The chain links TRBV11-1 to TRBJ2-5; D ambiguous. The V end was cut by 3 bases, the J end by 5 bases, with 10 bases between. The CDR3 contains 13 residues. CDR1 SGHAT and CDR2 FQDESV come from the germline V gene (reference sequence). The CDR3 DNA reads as TGTGCCAGCAGCTTCGGAAATCAGGAGACCCAGTACTTC. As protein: CASSFGNQETQYF.

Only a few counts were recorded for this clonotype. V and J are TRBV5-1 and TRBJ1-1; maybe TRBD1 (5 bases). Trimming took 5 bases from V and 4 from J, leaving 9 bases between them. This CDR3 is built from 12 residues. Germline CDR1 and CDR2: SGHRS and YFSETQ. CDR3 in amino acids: CASRGGSTEAFF. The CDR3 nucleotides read TGCGCCAGCAGGGGGGGGAGCACTGAAGCTTTCTTT. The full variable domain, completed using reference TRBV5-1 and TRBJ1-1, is KAGVTQTPRYLIKTRGQQVTLSCSPISGHRSVSWYQQTPGQGLQFLFEYFSETQRNKGNFPGRFSGRQFSNSRSEMNVSTLELGDSALYLCASRGGSTEAFFGQGTRLTVV.

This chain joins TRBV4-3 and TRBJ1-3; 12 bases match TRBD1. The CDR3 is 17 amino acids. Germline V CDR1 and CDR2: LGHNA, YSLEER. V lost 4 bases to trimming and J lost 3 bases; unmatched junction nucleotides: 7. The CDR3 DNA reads TGCGCCAGCAGCCGGACGGGACAGGGGGCGAATGGAAACACCATATATTTT. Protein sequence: CASSRTGQGANGNTIYF.

CDR3: CASSQGTGGEETQYF. The CDR3 nucleotides read TGTGCCAGCAGCCAAGGGACAGGGGGGGAAGAGACCCAGTACTTC. This chain connects TRBV7-9 to TRBJ2-5; TRBD1 matches at 11 bases. Germline V gene sequence: CDR1 SEHNR, CDR2 FQNEAQ (reference sequence). J gave up 3 bases and V 5 bases, and 5 bases lay outside the gene matches. The CDR3 extends over 15 amino acids.

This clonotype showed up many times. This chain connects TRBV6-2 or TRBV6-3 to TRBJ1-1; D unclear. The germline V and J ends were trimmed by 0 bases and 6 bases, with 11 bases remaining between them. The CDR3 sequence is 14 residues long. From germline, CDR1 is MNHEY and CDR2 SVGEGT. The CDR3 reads CASSYSGLGAEAFF. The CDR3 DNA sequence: TGTGCCAGCAGTTACTCAGGCCTAGGTGCTGAAGCTTTCTTT.

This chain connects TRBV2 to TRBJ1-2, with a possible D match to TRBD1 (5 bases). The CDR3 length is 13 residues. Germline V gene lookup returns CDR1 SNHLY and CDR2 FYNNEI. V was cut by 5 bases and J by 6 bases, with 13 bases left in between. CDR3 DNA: TGTGCCAGCAGTATCAGTTGGGGGAATGGCTACACCTTC. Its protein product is CASSISWGNGYTF.

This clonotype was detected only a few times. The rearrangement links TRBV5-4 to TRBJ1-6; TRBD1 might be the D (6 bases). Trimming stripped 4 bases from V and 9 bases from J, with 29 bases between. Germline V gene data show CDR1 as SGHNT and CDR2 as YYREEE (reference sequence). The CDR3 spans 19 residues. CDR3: CASSQDLPPPAGGLSPLHF. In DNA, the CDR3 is TGTGCCAGCAGCCAAGATCTCCCGCCTCCCGCGGGGGGCCTTTCACCCCTCCACTTT.

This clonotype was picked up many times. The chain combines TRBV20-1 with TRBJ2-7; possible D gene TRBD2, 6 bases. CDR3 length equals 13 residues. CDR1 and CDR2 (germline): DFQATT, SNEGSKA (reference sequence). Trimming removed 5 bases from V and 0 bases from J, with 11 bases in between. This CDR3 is CSAGSGGSYEQYF. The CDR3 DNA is TGCAGTGCTGGTTCCGGGGGCTCCTACGAGCAGTACTTC.

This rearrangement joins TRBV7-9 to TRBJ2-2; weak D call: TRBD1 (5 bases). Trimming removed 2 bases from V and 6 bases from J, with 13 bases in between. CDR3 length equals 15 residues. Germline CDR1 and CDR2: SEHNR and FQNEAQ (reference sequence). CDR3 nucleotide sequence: TGTGCCAGCAGCTTACTCCGCGACAGTTCCGGGGAGCTGTTTTTT. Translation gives CASSLLRDSSGELFF.

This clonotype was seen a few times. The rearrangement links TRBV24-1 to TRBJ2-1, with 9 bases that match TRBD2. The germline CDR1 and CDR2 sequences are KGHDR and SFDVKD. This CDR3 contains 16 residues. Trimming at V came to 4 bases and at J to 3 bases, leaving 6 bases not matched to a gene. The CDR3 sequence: CATSEASGTYYNEQFF. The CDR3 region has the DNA TGTGCCACCAGTGAGGCTAGCGGGACCTACTACAATGAGCAGTTCTTC.

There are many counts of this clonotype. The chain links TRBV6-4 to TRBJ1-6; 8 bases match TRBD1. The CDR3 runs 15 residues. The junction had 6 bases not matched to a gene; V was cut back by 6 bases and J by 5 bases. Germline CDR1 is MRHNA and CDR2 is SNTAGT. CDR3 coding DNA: TGTGCCAGCAGCCTCGGACAGGGCGATAATTCACCCCTCCACTTT. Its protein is CASSLGQGDNSPLHF.

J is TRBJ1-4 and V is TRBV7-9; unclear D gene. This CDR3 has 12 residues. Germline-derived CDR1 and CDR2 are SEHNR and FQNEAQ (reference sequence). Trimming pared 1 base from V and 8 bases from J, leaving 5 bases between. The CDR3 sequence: CASSLVAEKLFF. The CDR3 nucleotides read TGTGCCAGCAGCTTAGTCGCGGAAAAACTGTTTTTT.

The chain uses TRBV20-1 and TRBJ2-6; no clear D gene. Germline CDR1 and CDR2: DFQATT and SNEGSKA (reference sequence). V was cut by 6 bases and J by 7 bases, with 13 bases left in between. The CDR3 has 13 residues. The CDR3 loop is CSALPGSANVLTF. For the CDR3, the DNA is TGCAGTGCCCTCCCGGGTAGTGCCAACGTCCTGACTTTC.

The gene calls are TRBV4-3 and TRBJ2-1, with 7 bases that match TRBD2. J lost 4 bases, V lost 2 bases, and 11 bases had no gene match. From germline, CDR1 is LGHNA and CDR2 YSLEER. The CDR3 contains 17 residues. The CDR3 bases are TGCGCCAGCAGCCAAACAACGGGACTACCGACGTACAATGAGCAGTTCTTC. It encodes CASSQTTGLPTYNEQFF.

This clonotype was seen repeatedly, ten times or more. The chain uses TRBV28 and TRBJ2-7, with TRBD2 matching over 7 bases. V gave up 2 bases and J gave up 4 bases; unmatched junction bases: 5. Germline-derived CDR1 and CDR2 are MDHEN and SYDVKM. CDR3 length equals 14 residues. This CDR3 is CASSLRGSLYEQYF. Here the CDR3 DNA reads TGTGCCAGCAGTTTACGCGGGAGTTTGTACGAGCAGTACTTC.

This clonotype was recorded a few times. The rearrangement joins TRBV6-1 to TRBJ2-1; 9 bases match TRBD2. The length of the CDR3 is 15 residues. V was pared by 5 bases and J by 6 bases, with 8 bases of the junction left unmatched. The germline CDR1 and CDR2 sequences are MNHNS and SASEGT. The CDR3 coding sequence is TGTGCCAGCAGTAGTGGGACTAGCTCCGGCAATGAGCAGTTCTTC. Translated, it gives CASSSGTSSGNEQFF.

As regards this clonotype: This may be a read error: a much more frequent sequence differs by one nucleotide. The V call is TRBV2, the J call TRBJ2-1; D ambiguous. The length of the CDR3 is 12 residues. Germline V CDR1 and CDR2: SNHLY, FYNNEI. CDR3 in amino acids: CTSSEYEDEQFF. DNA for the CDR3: TGTACCAGCAGTGAATACGAGGATGAGCAGTTCTTC.

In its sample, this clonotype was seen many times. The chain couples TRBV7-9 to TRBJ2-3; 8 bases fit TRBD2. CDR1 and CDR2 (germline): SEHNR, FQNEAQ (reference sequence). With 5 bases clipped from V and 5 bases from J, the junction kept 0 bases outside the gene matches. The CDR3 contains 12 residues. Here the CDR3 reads CASSAGGDTQYF. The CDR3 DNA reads TGTGCCAGCAGCGCGGGAGGAGATACGCAGTATTTT.

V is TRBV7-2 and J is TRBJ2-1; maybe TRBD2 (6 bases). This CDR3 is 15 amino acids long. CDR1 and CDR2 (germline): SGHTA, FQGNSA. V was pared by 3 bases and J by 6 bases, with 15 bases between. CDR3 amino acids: CASSFIADLSNEQFF. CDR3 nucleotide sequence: TGTGCCAGCAGCTTTATAGCGGACCTAAGCAATGAGCAGTTCTTC. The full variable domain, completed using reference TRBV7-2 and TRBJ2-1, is GAGVSQSPSNKVTEKGKDVELRCDPISGHTALYWYRQSLGQGLEFLIYFQGNSAPDKSGLPSDRFSAERTGGSVSTLTIQRTQQEDSAVYLCASSFIADLSNEQFFGPGTRLTVL.

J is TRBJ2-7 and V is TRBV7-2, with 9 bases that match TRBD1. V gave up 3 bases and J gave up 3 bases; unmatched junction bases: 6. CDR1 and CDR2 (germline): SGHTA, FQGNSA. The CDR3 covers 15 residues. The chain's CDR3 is CASSLTGGRRYEQYF. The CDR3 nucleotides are TGTGCCAGCAGCTTGACAGGGGGGCGCCGCTACGAGCAGTACTTC.

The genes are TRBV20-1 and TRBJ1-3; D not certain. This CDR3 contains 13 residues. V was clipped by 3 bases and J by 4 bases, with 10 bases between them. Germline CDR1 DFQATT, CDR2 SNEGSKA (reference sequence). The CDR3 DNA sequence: TGCAGTGCTAGTGTGGGCAGGGGAAACACCATATATTTT. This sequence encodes CSASVGRGNTIYF.

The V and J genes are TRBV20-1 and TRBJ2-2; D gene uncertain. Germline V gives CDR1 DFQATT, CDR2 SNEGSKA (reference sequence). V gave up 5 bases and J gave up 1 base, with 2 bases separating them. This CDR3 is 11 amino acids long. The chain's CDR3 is CSAGNTGELFF. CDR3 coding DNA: TGCAGTGCTGGGAACACCGGGGAGCTGTTTTTT.